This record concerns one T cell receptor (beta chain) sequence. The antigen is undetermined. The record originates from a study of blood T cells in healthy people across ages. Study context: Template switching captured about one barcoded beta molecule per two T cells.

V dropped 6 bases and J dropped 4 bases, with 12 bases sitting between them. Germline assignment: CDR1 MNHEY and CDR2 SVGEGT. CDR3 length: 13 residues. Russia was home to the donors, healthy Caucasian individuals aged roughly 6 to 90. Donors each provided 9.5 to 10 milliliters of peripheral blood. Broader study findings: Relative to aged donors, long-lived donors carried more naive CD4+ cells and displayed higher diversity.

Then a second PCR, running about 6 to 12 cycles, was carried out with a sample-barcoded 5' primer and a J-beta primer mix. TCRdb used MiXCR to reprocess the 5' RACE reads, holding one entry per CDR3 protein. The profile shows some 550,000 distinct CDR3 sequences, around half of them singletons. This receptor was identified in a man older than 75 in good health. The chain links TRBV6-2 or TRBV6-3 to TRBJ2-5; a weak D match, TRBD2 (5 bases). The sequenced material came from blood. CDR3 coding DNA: TGTGCCAGCAGCCGGCCGGGATTAGAGACCCAGTACTTC. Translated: CASSRPGLETQYF.